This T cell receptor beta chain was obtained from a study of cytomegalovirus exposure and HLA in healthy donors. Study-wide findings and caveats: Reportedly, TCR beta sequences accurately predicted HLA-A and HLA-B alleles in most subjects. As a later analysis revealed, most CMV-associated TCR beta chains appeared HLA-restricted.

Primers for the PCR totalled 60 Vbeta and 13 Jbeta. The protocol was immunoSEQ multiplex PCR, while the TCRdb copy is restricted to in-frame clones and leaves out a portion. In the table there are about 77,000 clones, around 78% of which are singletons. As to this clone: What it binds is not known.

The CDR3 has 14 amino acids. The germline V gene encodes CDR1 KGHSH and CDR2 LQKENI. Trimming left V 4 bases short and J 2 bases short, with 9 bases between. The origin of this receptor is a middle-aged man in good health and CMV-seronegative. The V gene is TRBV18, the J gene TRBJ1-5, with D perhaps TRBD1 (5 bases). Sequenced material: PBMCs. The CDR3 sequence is CASSRGKGNQPQHF. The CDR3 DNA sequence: TGTGCCAGCTCACGGGGCAAGGGCAATCAGCCCCAGCATTTT. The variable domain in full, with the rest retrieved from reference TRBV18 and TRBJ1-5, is NAGVMQNPRHLVRRRGQEARLRCSPMKGHSHVYWYRQLPEEGLKFMVYLQKENIIDESGMPKERFSAEFPKEGPSILRIQQVVRGDSAAYFCASSRGKGNQPQHFGDGTRLSIL.